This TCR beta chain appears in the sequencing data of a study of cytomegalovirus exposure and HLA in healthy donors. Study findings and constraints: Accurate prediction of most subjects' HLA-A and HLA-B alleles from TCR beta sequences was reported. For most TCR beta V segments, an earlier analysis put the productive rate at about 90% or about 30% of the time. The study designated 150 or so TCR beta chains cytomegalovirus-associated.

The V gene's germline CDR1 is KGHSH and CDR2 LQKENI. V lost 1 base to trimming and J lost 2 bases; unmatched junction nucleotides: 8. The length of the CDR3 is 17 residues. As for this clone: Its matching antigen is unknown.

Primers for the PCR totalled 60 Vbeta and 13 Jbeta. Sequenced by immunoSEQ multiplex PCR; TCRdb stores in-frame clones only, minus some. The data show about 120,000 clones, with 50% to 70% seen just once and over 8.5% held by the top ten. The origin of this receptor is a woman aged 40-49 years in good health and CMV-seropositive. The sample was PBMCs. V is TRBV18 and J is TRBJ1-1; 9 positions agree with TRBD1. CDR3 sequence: CASSPRGTGTLNTEAFF. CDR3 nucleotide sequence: TGTGCCAGCTCACCACGAGGGACAGGGACTTTAAACACTGAAGCTTTCTTT.